Below are 14 T cell receptor beta chains sequenced from a single sample in a study of cytomegalovirus exposure and HLA in healthy donors. The PCR had 60 Vbeta and 13 Jbeta primers. Sequencing used immunoSEQ multiplex PCR; TCRdb keeps in-frame clones, though not all of them. The sample contains about 200,000 clones, 78% of which appear only once. Sequenced input: PBMCs. The receptors were sampled from a woman in her 30s in good health and CMV-seropositive.

The V call is TRBV6-5, the J call TRBJ2-1, with D unresolved. CDR3 length: 13 amino acids. Trimming left V 2 bases short and J 9 bases short, with 11 bases between. In germline, CDR1 is MNHEY, CDR2 SVGAGI. The CDR3 coding sequence is TGTGCCAGCAGTTACAAGGCGACGGGTGAGCAGTTCTTC. Its protein product is CASSYKATGEQFF.

V is TRBV5-6 and J is TRBJ1-2; 7 nucleotides agree with TRBD1. The junction had 6 bases not matched to a gene; V was cut back by 2 bases and J by 8 bases. The CDR3 sequence is 13 residues long. The V gene's germline CDR1 is SGHDT and CDR2 YYEEEE. The CDR3 DNA sequence: TGTGCCAGCAGCTTCGCGACAGGGAAAGGCTACACCTTC. It translates to CASSFATGKGYTF.

This clone turned up a few times. The chain employs TRBV7-9 and TRBJ2-3; TRBD1 matches 9 bases. The CDR3 loop spans 15 amino acids. V shed 3 bases and J 4 bases; nucleotides not matched to a gene: 5. CDR1 SEHNR and CDR2 FQNEAQ come from the germline V gene (reference sequence). The CDR3 is CASSLGTGRADTQYF. CDR3 in DNA: TGTGCCAGCAGCTTGGGGACAGGGCGGGCAGATACGCAGTATTTT.

The genes are TRBV30 and TRBJ1-1; D gene unclear. The V end was cut by 5 bases, the J end by 0 bases, with 10 bases between. CDR1 GTSNPN and CDR2 SVGIG come from the germline V gene (reference sequence). The length of the CDR3 is 13 residues. The CDR3 sequence: CAWDTRMNTEAFF. CDR3 nucleotide sequence: TGTGCCTGGGACACAAGGATGAACACTGAAGCTTTCTTT.

About this clone: One end of the junction varies from germline; a read error may be responsible. The sample contains more than one DNA sequence encoding this CDR3. The gene calls are TRBV7-9 and TRBJ2-7; D unresolved. Germline values: CDR1 SEHNR, CDR2 FQNEAQ (reference sequence). There are 14 residues in the CDR3. This CDR3 is CASSLEVKTYEQYF. The CDR3 DNA sequence: TGTGCTAGCAGCTTAGAAGTGAAAACTTACGAGCAGTACTTC. Combining the CDR3 with reference TRBV7-9 and TRBJ2-7 gives the whole variable domain DTGVSQNPRHKITKRGQNVTFRCDPISEHNRLYWYRQTLGQGPEFLTYFQNEAQLEKSRLLSDRFSAERPKGSFSTLEIQRTEQGDSAMYLCASSLEVKTYEQYFGPGTRLTVT.

This clone was seen a few times. The DNA of the CDR3 is TGTGCCAGCAGCTACGGACTAGCGGGAGGGACCAATGAGCAGTTCTTC. Encoded protein: CASSYGLAGGTNEQFF. The chain links TRBV7-9 to TRBJ2-1; 15 positions agree with TRBD2. This CDR3 is built from 16 residues. Trimming removed 4 bases from V and 6 bases from J; junction bases left unmatched: 4. The germline gives CDR1 SEHNR, CDR2 FQNEAQ (reference sequence).

V gene TRBV6-6 combines with J gene TRBJ2-1, with D unclear. The germline V and J ends were trimmed by 8 bases and 7 bases, with 9 bases remaining between them. The germline V gene encodes CDR1 MNHNY and CDR2 SVGAGI (reference sequence). The CDR3 is 11 amino acids. CDR3 nucleotides: TGTGCCAGCGGCACCCGTAATGAGCAGTTCTTC. This sequence encodes CASGTRNEQFF.

This clone came up a few times. This rearrangement joins TRBV4-1 to TRBJ1-4, with D possibly TRBD1 on 5 matching bases. The CDR3 covers 15 residues. V lost 3 bases and J lost 8, with 16 bases in between. CDR1 MGHRA and CDR2 YSYEKL come from the germline V gene. The DNA for the CDR3 is TGCGCCAGCAGCCAGGGGCGGGGATCGAACGAAAAACTGTTTTTT. The encoded protein is CASSQGRGSNEKLFF.

The chain carries TRBV19 and TRBJ1-1, with D tentatively TRBD1 (6 bases). CDR3 size: 12 residues. V lost 4 bases and J lost 8, with 11 bases in between. The V gene's germline CDR1 is LNHDA and CDR2 SQIVND (reference sequence). CDR3 in DNA: TGTGCCAGTAGTAACCAGGGGCCAGAAGCTTTCTTT. Protein: CASSNQGPEAFF.

This clone was counted between two and nine times. The chain employs TRBV30 and TRBJ1-2; 8 bases are shared with TRBD1. The CDR3 has 15 residues. CDR1 and CDR2 from the germline V gene are GTSNPN and SVGIG (reference sequence). V was clipped by 0 bases and J by 7 bases; unmatched bases: 10. CDR3 DNA: TGTGCCTGGAGTGTAACCCAGCAGGGGGCGTTTGGCTACACCTTC. Translation gives CAWSVTQQGAFGYTF.

The chain has TRBV30 and TRBJ1-1; a weak D match, TRBD1 (6 bases). The CDR3 is 13 amino acids. V was cut by 3 bases and J by 4 bases, with 12 bases left in between. Germline V gene data show CDR1 as GTSNPN and CDR2 as SVGIG (reference sequence). The CDR3: CAWRAQGITEAFF. The CDR3 DNA reads as TGTGCCTGGAGAGCACAGGGAATCACTGAAGCTTTCTTT.

The genes are TRBV10-3 and TRBJ1-4, with TRBD1 matching over 8 bases. V lost 4 bases and J lost 7; bases outside the gene matches: 8. The germline V gene has CDR1 ENHRY and CDR2 SYGVKD. CDR3 length equals 15 residues. The CDR3: CAISVRGQDREKLFF. CDR3 nucleotide sequence: TGTGCCATCAGTGTCAGGGGACAGGATCGTGAAAAACTGTTTTTT.

This clone showed up just once. This sequence joins TRBV5-4 and TRBJ2-7; D might be TRBD2 (7 bases). Looked up from germline, CDR1 is SGHNT and CDR2 is YYREEE (reference sequence). Trimming cost V 4 bases and J 5 bases, with 13 bases left between them. This CDR3 has 13 amino acids. CDR3: CASSQGGADEQYF. The CDR3 coding sequence is TGTGCCAGCAGCCAAGGGGGGGCGGACGAGCAGTACTTC.

The chain is built from TRBV19 and TRBJ2-2; D is possibly TRBD1 (8 bases). The CDR3 runs 15 residues. V shed 8 bases and J shed 3 bases, with 16 bases lying between them. Germline V CDR1 and CDR2: LNHDA, SQIVND (reference sequence). The CDR3 bases are TGTGCCAGTTTTGACAGGGGACTATACACCGGGGAGCTGTTTTTT. Residues: CASFDRGLYTGELFF. The whole variable domain, remainder taken from reference TRBV19 and TRBJ2-2, is DGGITQSPKYLFRKEGQNVTLSCEQNLNHDAMYWYRQDPGQGLRLIYYSQIVNDFQKGDIAEGYSVSREKKESFPLTVTSAQKNPTAFYLCASFDRGLYTGELFFGEGSRLTVL.